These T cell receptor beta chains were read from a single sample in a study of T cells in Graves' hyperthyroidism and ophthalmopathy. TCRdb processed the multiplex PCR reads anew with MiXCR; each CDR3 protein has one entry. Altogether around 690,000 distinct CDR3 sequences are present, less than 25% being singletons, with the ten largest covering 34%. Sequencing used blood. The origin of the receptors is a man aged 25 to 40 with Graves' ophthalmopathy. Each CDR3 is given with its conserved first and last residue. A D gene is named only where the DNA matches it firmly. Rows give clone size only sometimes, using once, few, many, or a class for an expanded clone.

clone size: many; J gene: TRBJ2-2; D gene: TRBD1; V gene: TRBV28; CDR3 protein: CASSSTGEVAGELFF; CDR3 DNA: TGTGCCAGCAGTTCGACAGGGGAGGTTGCCGGGGAGCTGTTTTTT
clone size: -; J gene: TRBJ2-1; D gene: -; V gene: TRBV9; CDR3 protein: CASSVDDRFNEQFF; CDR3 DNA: TGTGCCAGCAGCGTGGACGACAGGTTCAATGAGCAGTTCTTC
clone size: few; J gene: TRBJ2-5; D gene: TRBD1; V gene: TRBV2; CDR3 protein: CASRDRTGGQETQYF; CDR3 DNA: TGTGCCAGCAGGGACAGGACAGGCGGACAAGAGACCCAGTACTTC
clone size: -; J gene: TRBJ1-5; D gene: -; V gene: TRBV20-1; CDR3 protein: CSASRSHGGNQPQHF; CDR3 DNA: TGCAGTGCTTCCCGTTCCCACGGAGGGAATCAGCCCCAGCATTTT
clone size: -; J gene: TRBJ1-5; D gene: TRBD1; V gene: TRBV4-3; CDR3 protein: CASSQDRTSNQPQHF; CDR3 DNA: TGCGCCAGCAGCCAGGACAGGACGAGCAATCAGCCCCAGCATTTT
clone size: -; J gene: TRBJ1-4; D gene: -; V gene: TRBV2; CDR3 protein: CASSERGDATNEKLFF; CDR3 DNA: TGTGCCAGCAGTGAAAGGGGGGACGCAACTAATGAAAAACTGTTTTTT
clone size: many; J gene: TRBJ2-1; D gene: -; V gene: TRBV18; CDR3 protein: CASRESGTPSGQFF; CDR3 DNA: TGTGCCAGTCGTGAGAGCGGGACACCTTCGGGGCAGTTCTTC
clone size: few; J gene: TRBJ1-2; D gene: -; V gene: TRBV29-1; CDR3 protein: CSVERRGLDYGYTF; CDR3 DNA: TGCAGCGTTGAAAGAAGGGGCTTGGACTATGGCTACACCTTC
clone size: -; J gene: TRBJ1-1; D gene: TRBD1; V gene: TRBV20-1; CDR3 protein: CSALDRGSPEAFF; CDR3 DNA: TGCAGTGCTTTAGACAGGGGGAGCCCTGAAGCTTTCTTT
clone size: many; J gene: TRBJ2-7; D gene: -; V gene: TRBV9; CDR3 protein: CASSVGWPGGEQYF; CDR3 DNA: TGTGCCAGCAGCGTAGGGTGGCCCGGGGGCGAGCAGTACTTC
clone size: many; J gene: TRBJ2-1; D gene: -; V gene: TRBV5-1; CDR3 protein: CASSLDATPGYNEQFF; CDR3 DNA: TGCGCCAGCAGCTTGGACGCGACTCCTGGATACAATGAGCAGTTCTTC
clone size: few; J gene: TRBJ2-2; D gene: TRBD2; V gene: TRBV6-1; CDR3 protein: CASSLRSGLNTGELFF; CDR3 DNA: TGTGCCAGCAGTCTCAGGTCGGGACTAAACACCGGGGAGCTGTTTTTT
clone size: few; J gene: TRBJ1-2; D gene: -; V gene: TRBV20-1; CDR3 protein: CSARLGDPANYGYTF; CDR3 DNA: TGCAGTGCTAGATTGGGGGATCCAGCTAACTATGGCTACACCTTC
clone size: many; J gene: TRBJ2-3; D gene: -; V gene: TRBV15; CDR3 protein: CATSRDEGSPDTQYF; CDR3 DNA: TGTGCCACCAGCAGAGATGAGGGGAGCCCAGATACGCAGTATTTT
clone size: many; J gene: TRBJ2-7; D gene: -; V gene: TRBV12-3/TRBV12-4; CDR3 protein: CASSPLIRQGGIYEQYF; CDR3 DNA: TGTGCCAGCAGTCCCTTAATCAGACAGGGAGGAATCTACGAGCAGTACTTC
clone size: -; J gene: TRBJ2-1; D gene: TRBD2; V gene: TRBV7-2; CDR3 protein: CASSDRLAIHEQFF; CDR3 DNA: TGTGCCAGCAGCGACCGACTAGCGATTCATGAGCAGTTCTTC
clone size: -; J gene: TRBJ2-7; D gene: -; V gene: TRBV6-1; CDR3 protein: CASSEGTHLTYEQYF; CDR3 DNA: TGTGCCAGCAGTGAAGGCACTCATTTAACCTACGAGCAGTACTTC
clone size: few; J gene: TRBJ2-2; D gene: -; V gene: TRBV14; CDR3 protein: CASSPLGANTGELFF; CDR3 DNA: TGTGCCAGCAGCCCTCTCGGAGCAAACACCGGGGAGCTGTTTTTT
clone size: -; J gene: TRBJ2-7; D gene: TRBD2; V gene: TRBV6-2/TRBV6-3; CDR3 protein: CASSATSDSYEQYF; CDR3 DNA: TGTGCCAGCAGTGCCACTAGCGACTCCTACGAGCAGTACTTC
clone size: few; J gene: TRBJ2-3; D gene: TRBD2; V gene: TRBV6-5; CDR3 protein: CASSYSWTRDPTDTQYF; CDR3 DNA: TGTGCCAGCAGTTACTCGTGGACTAGAGATCCCACAGATACGCAGTATTTT
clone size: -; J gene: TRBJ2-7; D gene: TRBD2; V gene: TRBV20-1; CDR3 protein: CSASGSGSVLERYEQYF; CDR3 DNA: TGCAGTGCTAGTGGTAGCGGGAGTGTCCTCGAACGCTACGAGCAGTACTTC
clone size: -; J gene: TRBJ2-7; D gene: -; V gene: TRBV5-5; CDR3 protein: CASSLTQGVNEQYF; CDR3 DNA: TGTGCCAGCAGCTTGACACAGGGAGTTAACGAGCAGTACTTC
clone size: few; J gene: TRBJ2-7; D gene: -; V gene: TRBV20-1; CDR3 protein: CSPRGSLSYEQYF; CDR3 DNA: TGCAGCCCCCGAGGCTCCCTCTCCTACGAGCAGTACTTC
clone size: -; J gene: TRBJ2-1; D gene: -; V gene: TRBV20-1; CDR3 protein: CSAHSGSSYNEQFF; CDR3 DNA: TGCAGTGCACATAGCGGTAGCTCCTACAATGAGCAGTTCTTC
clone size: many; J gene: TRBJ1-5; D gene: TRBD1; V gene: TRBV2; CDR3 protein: CASSVDRGGQPQHF; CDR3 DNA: TGTGCCAGCAGCGTCGACAGGGGTGGACAGCCCCAGCATTTT
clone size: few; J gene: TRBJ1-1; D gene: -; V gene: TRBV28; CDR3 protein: CASSLLKVNTEAFF; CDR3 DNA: TGTGCCAGCAGTTTGCTGAAGGTGAACACTGAAGCTTTCTTT
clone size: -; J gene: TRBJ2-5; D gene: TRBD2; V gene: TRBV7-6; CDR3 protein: CASSSSLAGRQETQYF; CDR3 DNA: TGTGCCAGCAGCTCGTCACTAGCGGGAAGACAAGAGACCCAGTACTTC
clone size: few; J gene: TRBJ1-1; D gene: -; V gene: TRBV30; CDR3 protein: CAWTIGAGAFF; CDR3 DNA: TGTGCCTGGACCATTGGGGCGGGGGCTTTCTTT
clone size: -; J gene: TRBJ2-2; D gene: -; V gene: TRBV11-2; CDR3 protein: CASSLYGSGELFF; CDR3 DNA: TGTGCCAGCAGCTTATACGGATCCGGGGAGCTGTTTTTT
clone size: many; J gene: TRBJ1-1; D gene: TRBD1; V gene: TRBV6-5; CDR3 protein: CASSYPTGQGSPNTEAFF; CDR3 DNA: TGTGCCAGCAGTTACCCGACGGGACAGGGAAGTCCGAACACTGAAGCTTTCTTT
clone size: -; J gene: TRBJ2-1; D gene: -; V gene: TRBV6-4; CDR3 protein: CASGLGGSYNEQFF; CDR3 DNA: TGTGCCAGCGGACTCGGAGGTTCCTACAATGAGCAGTTCTTC
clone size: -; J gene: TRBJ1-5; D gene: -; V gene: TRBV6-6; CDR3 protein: CASSYSSKTNQPQHF; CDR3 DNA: TGTGCCAGCAGTTACTCGTCCAAGACGAATCAGCCCCAGCATTTT
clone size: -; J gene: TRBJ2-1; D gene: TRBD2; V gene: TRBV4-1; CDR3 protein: CASSLLGAGGYNEQFF; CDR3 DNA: TGCGCCAGCAGCCTTCTGGGTGCGGGAGGGTACAATGAGCAGTTCTTC
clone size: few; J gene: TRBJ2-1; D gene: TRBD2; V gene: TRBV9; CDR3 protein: CASSVETSGRSTYNEQFF; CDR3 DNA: TGTGCCAGCAGCGTAGAGACTAGCGGGAGGTCCACCTACAATGAGCAGTTCTTC
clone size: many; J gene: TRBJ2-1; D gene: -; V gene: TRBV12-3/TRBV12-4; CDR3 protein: CASSLGGSSNEQFF; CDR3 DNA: TGTGCCAGCAGTTTAGGGGGCAGTTCCAATGAGCAGTTCTTC
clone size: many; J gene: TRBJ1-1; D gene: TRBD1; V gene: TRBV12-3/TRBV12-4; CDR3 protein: CASSKGQFMNTEAFF; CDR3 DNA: TGTGCCAGCAGTAAGGGACAGTTCATGAACACTGAAGCTTTCTTT
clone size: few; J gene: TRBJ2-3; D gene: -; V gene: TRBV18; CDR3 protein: CASSPVAEDTDTQYF; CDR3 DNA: TGTGCCAGCTCACCGGTAGCGGAAGACACAGATACGCAGTATTTT
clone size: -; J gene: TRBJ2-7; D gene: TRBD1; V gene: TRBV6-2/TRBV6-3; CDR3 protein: CASSLGTGVVSYEQYF; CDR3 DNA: TGTGCCAGCAGCCTCGGGACAGGGGTGGTCAGCTACGAGCAGTACTTC
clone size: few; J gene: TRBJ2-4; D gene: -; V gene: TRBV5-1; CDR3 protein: CASSLEQTKNIQYF; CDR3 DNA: TGCGCCAGCAGCTTGGAACAGACCAAAAACATTCAGTACTTC
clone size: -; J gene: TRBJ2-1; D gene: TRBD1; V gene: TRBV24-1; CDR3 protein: CATSSPGQGRYNEQFF; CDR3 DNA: TGTGCCACCAGTAGCCCGGGACAGGGAAGATACAATGAGCAGTTCTTC
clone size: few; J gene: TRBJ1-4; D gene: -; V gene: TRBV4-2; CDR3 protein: CASSLTPGEDEKLFF; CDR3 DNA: TGTGCCAGCAGCCTGACCCCGGGGGAAGATGAAAAACTGTTTTTT
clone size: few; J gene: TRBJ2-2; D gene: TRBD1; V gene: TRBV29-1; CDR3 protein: CSVDKQGTGELFF; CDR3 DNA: TGCAGCGTTGATAAACAGGGGACCGGGGAGCTGTTTTTT
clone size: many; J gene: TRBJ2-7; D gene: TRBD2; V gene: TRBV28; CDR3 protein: CASSLQREGHYEQYF; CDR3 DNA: TGTGCCAGCAGTTTACAGCGGGAGGGCCACTACGAGCAGTACTTC
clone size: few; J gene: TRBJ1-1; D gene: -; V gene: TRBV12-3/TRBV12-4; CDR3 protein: CASRFEEMNTEAFF; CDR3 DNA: TGTGCCAGCAGGTTCGAGGAAATGAACACTGAAGCTTTCTTT
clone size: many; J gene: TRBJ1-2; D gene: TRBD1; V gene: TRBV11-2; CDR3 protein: CASSLETGNYGYTF; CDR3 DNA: TGTGCCAGCAGCTTAGAGACAGGGAACTATGGCTACACCTTC
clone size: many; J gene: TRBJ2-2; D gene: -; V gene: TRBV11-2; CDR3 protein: CASGGANTGELFF; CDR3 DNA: TGTGCCAGTGGCGGGGCGAACACCGGGGAGCTGTTTTTT
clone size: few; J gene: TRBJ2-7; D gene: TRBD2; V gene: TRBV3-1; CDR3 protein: CASSGTSGLLPYEQYF; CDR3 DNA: TGTGCCAGCAGCGGAACCTCGGGACTACTCCCCTACGAGCAGTACTTC
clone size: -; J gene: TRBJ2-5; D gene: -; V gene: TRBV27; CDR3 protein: CASSPGQFQETQYF; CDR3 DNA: TGTGCCAGCAGTCCTGGACAGTTCCAAGAGACCCAGTACTTC
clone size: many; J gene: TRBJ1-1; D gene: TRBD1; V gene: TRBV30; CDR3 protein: CASKGQENTEAFF; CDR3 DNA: TGTGCCTCGAAGGGACAGGAGAACACTGAAGCTTTCTTT
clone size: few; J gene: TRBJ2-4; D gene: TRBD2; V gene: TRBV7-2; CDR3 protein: CASSPGGILAKNIQYF; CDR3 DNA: TGTGCCAGCAGCCCGGGGGGTATCCTAGCCAAAAACATTCAGTACTTC